This TCR beta chain is from a study of T-cell memory formation after mild COVID-19. Points from the study as a whole: A second wave of clones peaked on day 37, and their SARS-CoV-2 specificity went unconfirmed. Contracting CD4+ clones were located mainly in CM and EM, and CD8+ clones in EMRA. Researchers found some responding clones in pre-infection memory, a sign that cross-reactive memory joined.

CDR1 SGDLS and CDR2 YYNGEE come from the germline V gene. Trimming took 0 bases from V and 2 from J; bases not matched to a gene: 4. This CDR3 has 16 amino acids. Constant-segment primers and 5'RACE yielded cDNA libraries for TCR alpha and TCR beta, each carrying sample barcodes and UMIs. Each CDR3 protein is one row after TCRdb ran MiXCR on the 5' RACE reads. The sample has about 270,000 distinct CDR3 sequences; 15% to 20% are singletons. As concerns this clonotype: Its antigen is not known.

The TCR sequence derives from a man between 18 and 35 years old who had mild COVID-19 (a few samples of this study predate the infection). Cell type and time point are not known. The sample was PBMCs or a T cell subset sorted from them (not recorded which). J is TRBJ2-3 and V is TRBV9; TRBD2 matches at 9 bases. This CDR3 is CASSVDLGLATDTQYF. CDR3 in DNA: TGTGCCAGCAGCGTAGACCTGGGACTAGCCACAGATACGCAGTATTTT.